This paragraph covers one T cell receptor (beta chain) sequence. Terminally differentiated effector memory CD45RA+ cells were excluded by CCR7 positive selection of CD45RO-negative cells. V lost 1 base and J 8 bases, leaving 9 bases between the germline ends. The CDR3 loop spans 13 amino acids. Germline loops: CDR1 MGHRA, CDR2 YSYEKL. This specimen comes from a study of shared clonotypes between healthy human individuals. Sequenced by immunoSEQ multiplex PCR; TCRdb stores in-frame clones only, minus some. The sample has about 2.2 million clones; about 94% are singletons. This TCR was sampled from a man in his late teens or twenties in good health. Some clones in this sample may be carry-over from other donors' samples. Sequenced sample: naive CD8+ T cells from PBMCs. V is TRBV4-1 and J is TRBJ2-1; perhaps TRBD2 as D (6 bases). The CDR3 DNA follows: TGCGCCAGCAGCCAAGTGACTAGGGATGAGCAGTTCTTC. Translation: CASSQVTRDEQFF.